These T cell receptor beta chains were read from a single sample in a study of T cells in Graves' hyperthyroidism and ophthalmopathy. TCRdb reprocessed the multiplex PCR reads with MiXCR, giving one entry per CDR3 protein. The sample lists around 340,000 distinct CDR3 sequences, 15% to 20% occurring once. Material for sequencing was blood. All receptors derive from a woman between 45 and 60 years old with Graves' hyperthyroidism. Each CDR3 is given with its conserved first and last residue. D genes are given only for firm matches. Rows may omit the clone size; those that give it use once, few, many or a size class.

D gene: -; J gene: TRBJ2-1; clone size: few; V gene: TRBV20-1; CDR3 protein: CSARDPGNEQFF; CDR3 DNA: TGCAGTGCTAGAGATCCTGGCAATGAGCAGTTCTTC
D gene: TRBD1; J gene: TRBJ2-1; clone size: -; V gene: TRBV19; CDR3 protein: CASRRQGAQFF; CDR3 DNA: TGTGCCAGTAGGAGACAGGGGGCGCAGTTCTTC
D gene: -; J gene: TRBJ1-1; clone size: many; V gene: TRBV30; CDR3 protein: CAWDGGQEAFF; CDR3 DNA: TGTGCCTGGGACGGCGGCCAGGAAGCTTTCTTT
D gene: -; J gene: TRBJ2-1; clone size: few; V gene: TRBV10-1; CDR3 protein: CTTSQGVNEQFF; CDR3 DNA: TGCACCACCTCTCAAGGCGTCAATGAGCAGTTCTTC
D gene: TRBD1; J gene: TRBJ1-1; clone size: many; V gene: TRBV28; CDR3 protein: CASSSPQGFGTEAFF; CDR3 DNA: TGTGCCAGCAGTTCCCCACAGGGGTTCGGCACTGAAGCTTTCTTT
D gene: -; J gene: TRBJ2-2; clone size: -; V gene: TRBV11-2; CDR3 protein: CASSPATGTAITGELFF; CDR3 DNA: TGTGCCAGCAGCCCTGCTACCGGGACGGCCATAACCGGGGAGCTGTTTTTT
D gene: -; J gene: TRBJ1-1; clone size: many; V gene: TRBV30; CDR3 protein: CAWSRPTMNTEAFF; CDR3 DNA: TGTGCCTGGAGTCGGCCAACCATGAACACTGAAGCTTTCTTT
D gene: TRBD2; J gene: TRBJ2-5; clone size: -; V gene: TRBV2; CDR3 protein: CASSLLAGGPQYF; CDR3 DNA: TGTGCCAGCAGTCTTCTAGCGGGGGGGCCCCAGTACTTC
D gene: -; J gene: TRBJ2-6; clone size: -; V gene: TRBV2; CDR3 protein: CASSDVQYSSGANVLTF; CDR3 DNA: TGTGCCAGCAGTGACGTGCAGTATAGCTCTGGGGCCAACGTCCTGACTTTC
D gene: TRBD1; J gene: TRBJ2-6; clone size: few; V gene: TRBV13; CDR3 protein: CASSPRGGANVLTF; CDR3 DNA: TGTGCCAGCAGCCCCAGGGGGGGGGCCAACGTCCTGACTTTC
D gene: TRBD2; J gene: TRBJ2-7; clone size: many; V gene: TRBV20-1; CDR3 protein: CSARESSGGDEQYF; CDR3 DNA: TGCAGTGCTAGAGAGAGCAGCGGGGGAGACGAGCAGTACTTC
D gene: TRBD2; J gene: TRBJ2-1; clone size: -; V gene: TRBV15; CDR3 protein: CATSRDASGRALEQFF; CDR3 DNA: TGTGCCACCAGCAGAGATGCGAGCGGGAGGGCCCTTGAGCAGTTCTTC
D gene: TRBD1; J gene: TRBJ1-5; clone size: few; V gene: TRBV7-2; CDR3 protein: CASSLAGQGRYPQHF; CDR3 DNA: TGTGCCAGCAGCTTGGCGGGACAGGGACGTTACCCCCAGCATTTT
D gene: -; J gene: TRBJ2-1; clone size: few; V gene: TRBV6-1; CDR3 protein: CASSFGRGGEQFF; CDR3 DNA: TGTGCCAGCAGTTTCGGAAGGGGGGGTGAGCAGTTCTTC
D gene: TRBD1; J gene: TRBJ1-4; clone size: -; V gene: TRBV30; CDR3 protein: CAWSPDRVIEKLFF; CDR3 DNA: TGTGCCTGGAGTCCGGACAGGGTAATTGAAAAACTGTTTTTT
D gene: -; J gene: TRBJ1-5; clone size: many; V gene: TRBV7-9; CDR3 protein: CASSLGTNQPQHF; CDR3 DNA: TGTGCCAGCAGCTTAGGCACAAATCAGCCCCAGCATTTT
D gene: TRBD1; J gene: TRBJ2-2; clone size: -; V gene: TRBV5-4; CDR3 protein: CASSFGQGAAGELFF; CDR3 DNA: TGTGCCAGCAGCTTCGGACAGGGGGCCGCCGGGGAGCTGTTTTTT
D gene: TRBD1; J gene: TRBJ1-4; clone size: -; V gene: TRBV2; CDR3 protein: CASRRTGERANEKLFF; CDR3 DNA: TGTGCCAGCAGACGGACAGGGGAACGGGCTAATGAAAAACTGTTTTTT
D gene: -; J gene: TRBJ2-2; clone size: -; V gene: TRBV20-1; CDR3 protein: CSAVTGPNTGELFF; CDR3 DNA: TGCAGTGCTGTAACGGGGCCGAACACCGGGGAGCTGTTTTTT
D gene: -; J gene: TRBJ1-1; clone size: few; V gene: TRBV12-5; CDR3 protein: CASGLMGAEAFF; CDR3 DNA: TGTGCTAGTGGTTTGATGGGGGCTGAAGCTTTCTTT
D gene: TRBD1; J gene: TRBJ2-1; clone size: -; V gene: TRBV6-1; CDR3 protein: CASRRTGRLNEQFF; CDR3 DNA: TGTGCCAGCAGGCGGACAGGGCGATTAAATGAGCAGTTCTTC
D gene: -; J gene: TRBJ1-1; clone size: few; V gene: TRBV20-1; CDR3 protein: CSAIPGLEVAEAFF; CDR3 DNA: TGCAGTGCTATCCCGGGACTCGAAGTGGCTGAAGCTTTCTTT
D gene: -; J gene: TRBJ1-3; clone size: many; V gene: TRBV6-1; CDR3 protein: CASSEGGTAGNTIYF; CDR3 DNA: TGTGCCAGCAGTGAAGGAGGAACAGCTGGAAACACCATATATTTT
D gene: -; J gene: TRBJ2-1; clone size: few; V gene: TRBV5-1; CDR3 protein: CASSSVATYNEQFF; CDR3 DNA: TGCGCCAGCTCGTCGGTAGCGACTTACAATGAGCAGTTCTTC
D gene: -; J gene: TRBJ2-2; clone size: -; V gene: TRBV7-2; CDR3 protein: CASSLDGALTRELFF; CDR3 DNA: TGTGCCAGCAGCTTAGACGGGGCGCTCACCCGGGAGCTGTTTTTT
D gene: -; J gene: TRBJ2-1; clone size: -; V gene: TRBV5-1; CDR3 protein: CASSLEFSPRGQFF; CDR3 DNA: TGCGCCAGCAGCTTGGAGTTTTCCCCCCGCGGGCAGTTCTTC
D gene: TRBD1; J gene: TRBJ2-5; clone size: many; V gene: TRBV28; CDR3 protein: CASRETGPETQYF; CDR3 DNA: TGTGCCAGCAGGGAGACAGGGCCAGAGACCCAGTACTTC
D gene: -; J gene: TRBJ1-5; clone size: -; V gene: TRBV3-1; CDR3 protein: CASSSGQNNQPQHF; CDR3 DNA: TGTGCCAGCAGCTCCGGACAGAACAATCAGCCCCAGCATTTT
D gene: -; J gene: TRBJ2-2; clone size: -; V gene: TRBV2; CDR3 protein: CASDRDGYSSADTGELFF; CDR3 DNA: TGTGCCAGCGACCGGGACGGGTACTCCTCGGCCGACACCGGGGAGCTGTTTTTT
D gene: TRBD1; J gene: TRBJ2-1; clone size: few; V gene: TRBV27; CDR3 protein: CASTTGGVYNEQFF; CDR3 DNA: TGTGCCAGCACCACAGGGGGCGTCTACAATGAGCAGTTCTTC
D gene: TRBD2; J gene: TRBJ2-3; clone size: many; V gene: TRBV20-1; CDR3 protein: CSAPRGGNTDTQYF; CDR3 DNA: TGCAGTGCCCCTAGGGGAGGGAACACAGATACGCAGTATTTT
D gene: -; J gene: TRBJ2-1; clone size: -; V gene: TRBV7-9; CDR3 protein: CASSLDVQYAETYNEQFF; CDR3 DNA: TGTGCCAGCAGCTTAGACGTACAGTACGCAGAAACCTACAATGAGCAGTTCTTC
D gene: TRBD2; J gene: TRBJ2-5; clone size: -; V gene: TRBV3-1; CDR3 protein: CASSQRLAETYQETQYF; CDR3 DNA: TGTGCCAGCAGCCAGCGACTAGCGGAGACCTACCAAGAGACCCAGTACTTC
D gene: -; J gene: TRBJ1-2; clone size: many; V gene: TRBV2; CDR3 protein: CASNRGMVGYTF; CDR3 DNA: TGTGCCAGCAACCGGGGGATGGTCGGCTACACCTTC
D gene: TRBD1; J gene: TRBJ2-1; clone size: -; V gene: TRBV19; CDR3 protein: CASSTRTGASYNEQFF; CDR3 DNA: TGTGCCAGTAGTACTCGGACAGGTGCTTCCTACAATGAGCAGTTCTTC
D gene: -; J gene: TRBJ2-2; clone size: many; V gene: TRBV6-5; CDR3 protein: CASSYRQGSTGELFF; CDR3 DNA: TGTGCCAGCAGTTATCGGCAGGGGAGCACCGGGGAGCTGTTTTTT
D gene: -; J gene: TRBJ1-1; clone size: many; V gene: TRBV5-5; CDR3 protein: CASSFSGASGTEAFF; CDR3 DNA: TGTGCCAGCAGCTTTTCGGGAGCCTCGGGCACTGAAGCTTTCTTT
D gene: -; J gene: TRBJ2-3; clone size: -; V gene: TRBV14; CDR3 protein: CASSRTVNTDTQYF; CDR3 DNA: TGTGCCAGCAGCCGGACAGTCAACACAGATACGCAGTATTTT
D gene: -; J gene: TRBJ2-5; clone size: -; V gene: TRBV6-4; CDR3 protein: CASSDSRGETQYF; CDR3 DNA: TGTGCCAGCAGTGACTCAAGGGGAGAGACCCAGTACTTC
D gene: -; J gene: TRBJ2-7; clone size: -; V gene: TRBV29-1; CDR3 protein: CSVMDGYEQYF; CDR3 DNA: TGCAGCGTCATGGACGGCTACGAGCAGTACTTC
D gene: -; J gene: TRBJ1-1; clone size: many; V gene: TRBV12-5; CDR3 protein: CASCLGDTEAFF; CDR3 DNA: TGTGCTAGCTGTCTAGGGGACACTGAAGCTTTCTTT
D gene: -; J gene: TRBJ2-1; clone size: -; V gene: TRBV3-1; CDR3 protein: CASSQDRLVPFF; CDR3 DNA: TGTGCCAGCAGCCAAGATCGGCTAGTCCCGTTCTTC
D gene: TRBD1; J gene: TRBJ1-2; clone size: -; V gene: TRBV2; CDR3 protein: CASSITTGSGYTF; CDR3 DNA: TGTGCCAGCAGCATAACGACAGGGAGTGGCTACACCTTC
D gene: TRBD2; J gene: TRBJ2-1; clone size: -; V gene: TRBV9; CDR3 protein: CASSHTEDLSGGGRNRMNGQFF; CDR3 DNA: TGTGCCAGCAGCCATACGGAGGACCTTAGCGGGGGGGGCCGGAATCGTATGAATGGGCAGTTCTTC
D gene: TRBD1; J gene: TRBJ2-3; clone size: -; V gene: TRBV9; CDR3 protein: CASSLRGRFGSDTQYF; CDR3 DNA: TGTGCCAGCAGCCTAAGGGGGCGCTTTGGATCAGATACGCAGTATTTT
D gene: TRBD2; J gene: TRBJ2-3; clone size: many; V gene: TRBV7-8; CDR3 protein: CASSWGSGGHTDTQYF; CDR3 DNA: TGTGCCAGCAGCTGGGGTAGCGGGGGGCACACAGATACGCAGTATTTT
D gene: TRBD2; J gene: TRBJ2-3; clone size: many; V gene: TRBV12-3/TRBV12-4; CDR3 protein: CASGLLATADTQYF; CDR3 DNA: TGTGCCAGCGGATTACTAGCGACCGCAGATACGCAGTATTTT
D gene: -; J gene: TRBJ1-2; clone size: -; V gene: TRBV6-2/TRBV6-3; CDR3 protein: CASTTRGRAEINYGYTF; CDR3 DNA: TGTGCCAGCACCACCCGCGGCCGCGCGGAGATTAACTATGGCTACACCTTC
D gene: -; J gene: TRBJ1-1; clone size: -; V gene: TRBV19; CDR3 protein: CASSIFAEAFF; CDR3 DNA: TGTGCCAGTAGTATCTTCGCTGAAGCTTTCTTT
D gene: -; J gene: TRBJ2-3; clone size: many; V gene: TRBV6-1; CDR3 protein: CASSEAQGGTDTQYF; CDR3 DNA: TGTGCCAGCAGTGAAGCACAGGGAGGAACAGATACGCAGTATTTT
D gene: -; J gene: TRBJ1-2; clone size: few; V gene: TRBV27; CDR3 protein: CASSYHRVDYGYTF; CDR3 DNA: TGTGCCAGCAGTTACCACAGGGTCGACTATGGCTACACCTTC
D gene: -; J gene: TRBJ1-1; clone size: few; V gene: TRBV19; CDR3 protein: CASSGRDLTEAFF; CDR3 DNA: TGTGCCAGTAGTGGCCGGGACCTCACTGAAGCTTTCTTT
D gene: TRBD1; J gene: TRBJ2-7; clone size: many; V gene: TRBV6-1; CDR3 protein: CASSADRESYEQYF; CDR3 DNA: TGTGCCAGCAGTGCGGACAGGGAATCCTACGAGCAGTACTTC
D gene: -; J gene: TRBJ2-3; clone size: many; V gene: TRBV11-2; CDR3 protein: CASSSLVWDTQYF; CDR3 DNA: TGTGCCAGCAGCTCCCTAGTGTGGGATACGCAGTATTTT
D gene: -; J gene: TRBJ2-2; clone size: -; V gene: TRBV5-1; CDR3 protein: CASNLAGAPFGGELFF; CDR3 DNA: TGCGCCAGCAACCTTGCAGGGGCCCCCTTTGGTGGGGAGCTGTTTTTT
D gene: -; J gene: TRBJ2-1; clone size: many; V gene: TRBV30; CDR3 protein: CAWGPWTTPFDEQFF; CDR3 DNA: TGTGCCTGGGGGCCTTGGACTACTCCCTTCGATGAGCAGTTCTTC
D gene: -; J gene: TRBJ1-2; clone size: -; V gene: TRBV4-2; CDR3 protein: CASSQEVADYGYTF; CDR3 DNA: TGTGCCAGCAGCCAAGAGGTGGCAGACTATGGCTACACCTTC
D gene: TRBD2; J gene: TRBJ2-3; clone size: few; V gene: TRBV11-2; CDR3 protein: CASSYQPPAGGPDTQYF; CDR3 DNA: TGTGCCAGCAGCTATCAGCCCCCAGCGGGGGGGCCGGATACGCAGTATTTT
D gene: -; J gene: TRBJ2-1; clone size: medium-sized; V gene: TRBV11-2; CDR3 protein: CASSLSSLNEQFF; CDR3 DNA: TGTGCCAGCAGCTTATCCTCTCTCAATGAGCAGTTCTTC
D gene: TRBD1; J gene: TRBJ1-5; clone size: -; V gene: TRBV28; CDR3 protein: CASTTQRTGPNQPQHF; CDR3 DNA: TGTGCCAGCACCACGCAGAGGACAGGGCCCAATCAGCCCCAGCATTTT